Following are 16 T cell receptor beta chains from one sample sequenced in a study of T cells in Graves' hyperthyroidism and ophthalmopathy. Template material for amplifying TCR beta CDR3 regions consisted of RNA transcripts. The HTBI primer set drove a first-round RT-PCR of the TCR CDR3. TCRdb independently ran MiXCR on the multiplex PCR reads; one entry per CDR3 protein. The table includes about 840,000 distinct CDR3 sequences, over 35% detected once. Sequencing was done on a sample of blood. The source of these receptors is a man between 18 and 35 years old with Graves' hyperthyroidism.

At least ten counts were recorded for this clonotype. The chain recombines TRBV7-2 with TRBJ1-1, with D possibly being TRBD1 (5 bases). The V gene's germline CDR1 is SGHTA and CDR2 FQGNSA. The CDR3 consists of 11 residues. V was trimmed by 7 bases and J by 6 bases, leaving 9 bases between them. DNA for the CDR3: TGTGCCAGCATTCAGGGACCTGAAGCTTTCTTT. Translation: CASIQGPEAFF.

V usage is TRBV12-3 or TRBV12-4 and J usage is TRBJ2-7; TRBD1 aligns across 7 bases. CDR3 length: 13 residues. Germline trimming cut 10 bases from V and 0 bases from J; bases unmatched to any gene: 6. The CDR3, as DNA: TGTGCCACCGCCTGGGACAGCTCCTACGAGCAGTACTTC. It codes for CATAWDSSYEQYF.

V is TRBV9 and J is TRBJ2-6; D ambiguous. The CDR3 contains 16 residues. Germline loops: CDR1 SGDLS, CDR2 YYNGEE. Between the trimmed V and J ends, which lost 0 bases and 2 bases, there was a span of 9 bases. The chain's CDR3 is CASSVGPDPGANVLTF. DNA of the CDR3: TGTGCCAGCAGCGTAGGGCCGGACCCTGGGGCCAACGTCCTGACTTTC.

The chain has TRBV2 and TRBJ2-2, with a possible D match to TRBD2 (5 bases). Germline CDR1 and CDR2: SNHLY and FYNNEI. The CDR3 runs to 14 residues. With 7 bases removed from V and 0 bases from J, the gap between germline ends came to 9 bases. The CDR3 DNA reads TGTGCCAGCACGGACTTACCGAACACCGGGGAGCTGTTTTTT. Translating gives CASTDLPNTGELFF.

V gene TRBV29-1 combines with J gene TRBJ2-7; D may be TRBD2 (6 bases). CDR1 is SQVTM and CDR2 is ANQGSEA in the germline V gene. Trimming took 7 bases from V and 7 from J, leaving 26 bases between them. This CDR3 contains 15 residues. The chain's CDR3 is CSAWAPAGTRREQYF. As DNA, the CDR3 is TGCAGCGCTTGGGCCCCGGCGGGGACCCGCCGGGAGCAGTACTTC.

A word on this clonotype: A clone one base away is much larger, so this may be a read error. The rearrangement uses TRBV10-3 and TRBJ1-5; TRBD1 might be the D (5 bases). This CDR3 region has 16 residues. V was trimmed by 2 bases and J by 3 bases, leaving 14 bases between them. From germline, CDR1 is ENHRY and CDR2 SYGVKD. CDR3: CAISERGPYTNQPQHF. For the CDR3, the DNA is TGTGCCATCAGTGAGAGGGGACCGTATACCAATCAGCCCCAGCATTTT.

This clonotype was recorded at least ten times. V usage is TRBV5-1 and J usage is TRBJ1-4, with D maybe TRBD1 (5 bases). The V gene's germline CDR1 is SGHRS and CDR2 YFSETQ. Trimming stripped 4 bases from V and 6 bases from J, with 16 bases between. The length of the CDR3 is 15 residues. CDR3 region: CASSPSGGVDEKLFF. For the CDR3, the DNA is TGCGCCAGCAGCCCCTCGGGAGGGGTGGATGAAAAACTGTTTTTT.

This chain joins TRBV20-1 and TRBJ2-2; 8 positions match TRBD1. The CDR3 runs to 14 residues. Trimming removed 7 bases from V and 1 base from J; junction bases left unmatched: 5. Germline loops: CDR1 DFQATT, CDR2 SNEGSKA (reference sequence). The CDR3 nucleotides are TGCAGTGTTACGGGACAGGTGAACACCGGGGAGCTGTTTTTT. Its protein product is CSVTGQVNTGELFF.

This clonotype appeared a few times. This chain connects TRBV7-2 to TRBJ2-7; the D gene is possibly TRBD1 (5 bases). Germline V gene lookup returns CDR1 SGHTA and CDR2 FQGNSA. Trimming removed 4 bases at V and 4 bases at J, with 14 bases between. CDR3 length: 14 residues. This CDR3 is CASSSPRVQYEQYF. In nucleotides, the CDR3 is TGTGCCAGCAGCTCCCCCAGGGTGCAGTACGAGCAGTACTTC.

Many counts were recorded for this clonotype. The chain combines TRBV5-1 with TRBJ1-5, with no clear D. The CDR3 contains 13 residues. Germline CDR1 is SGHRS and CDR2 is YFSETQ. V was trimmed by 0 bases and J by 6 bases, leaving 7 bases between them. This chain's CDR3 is CASSLAWGQPQHF. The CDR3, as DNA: TGCGCCAGCAGCTTGGCCTGGGGTCAGCCCCAGCATTTT.

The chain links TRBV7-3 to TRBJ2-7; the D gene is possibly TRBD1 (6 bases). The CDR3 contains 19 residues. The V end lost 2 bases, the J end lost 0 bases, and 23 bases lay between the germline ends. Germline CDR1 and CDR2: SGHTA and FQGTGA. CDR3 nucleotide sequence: TGTGCCAGCAGCTTAGTTCGAGGGGGACCTTACGAGGACTCCTACGAGCAGTACTTC. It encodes CASSLVRGGPYEDSYEQYF.

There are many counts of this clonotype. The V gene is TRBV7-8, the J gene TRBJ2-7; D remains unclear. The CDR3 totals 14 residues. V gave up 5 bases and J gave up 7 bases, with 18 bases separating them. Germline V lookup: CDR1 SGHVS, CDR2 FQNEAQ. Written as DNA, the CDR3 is TGTGCCAGCAGCGGATGGACGCCGCACCAGGAGCAGTACTTC. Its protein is CASSGWTPHQEQYF.

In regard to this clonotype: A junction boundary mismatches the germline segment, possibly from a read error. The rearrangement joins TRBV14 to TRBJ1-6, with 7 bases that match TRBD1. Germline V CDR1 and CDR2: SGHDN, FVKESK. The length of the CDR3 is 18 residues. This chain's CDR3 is CANSQRPGQSSYNSPLHF. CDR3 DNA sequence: TGTGCCAACAGCCAGAGACCGGGACAGAGCTCCTATAATTCACCCCTCCACTTT. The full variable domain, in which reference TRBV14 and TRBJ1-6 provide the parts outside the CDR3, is EAGVTQFPSHSVIEKGQTVTLRCDPISGHDNLYWYRRVMGKEIKFLLHFVKESKQDESGMPNNRFLAERTGGTYSTLKVQPAELEDSGVYFCANSQRPGQSSYNSPLHFGNGTRLTVT.

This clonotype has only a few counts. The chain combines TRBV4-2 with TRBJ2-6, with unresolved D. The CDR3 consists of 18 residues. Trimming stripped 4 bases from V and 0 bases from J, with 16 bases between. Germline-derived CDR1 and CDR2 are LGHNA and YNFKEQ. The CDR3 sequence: CASSRNPTASSGANVLTF. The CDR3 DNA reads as TGTGCCAGCAGCCGTAACCCAACAGCCTCCTCTGGGGCCAACGTCCTGACTTTC.

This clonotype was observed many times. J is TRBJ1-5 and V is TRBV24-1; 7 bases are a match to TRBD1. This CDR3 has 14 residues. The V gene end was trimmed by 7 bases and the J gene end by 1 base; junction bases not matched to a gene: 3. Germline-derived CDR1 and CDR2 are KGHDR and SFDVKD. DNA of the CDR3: TGTGCCACCAGGTCAGGGGGGAGCAATCAGCCCCAGCATTTT. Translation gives CATRSGGSNQPQHF.

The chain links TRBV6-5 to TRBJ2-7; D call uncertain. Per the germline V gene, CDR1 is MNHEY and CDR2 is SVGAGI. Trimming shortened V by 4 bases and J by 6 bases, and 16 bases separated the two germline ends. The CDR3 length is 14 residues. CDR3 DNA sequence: TGTGCCAGCAGTTTGATTGTGGGGTTAGGCGAGCAGTACTTC. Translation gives CASSLIVGLGEQYF.